This is a list of T cell receptor beta chains from one sample in a study of control samples from healthy donors and cancer patients. Assay: immunoSEQ multiplex PCR; the TCRdb copy retains only in-frame clones and omits some. The sample holds roughly 170,000 clones, roughly 93% seen once. What was sequenced was blood. Receptor source: a young man in good health. CDR3s include the opening cysteine and the closing phenylalanine or tryptophan. The order of the fields is J gene, clone size, V gene, D gene, CDR3 DNA, CDR3 protein. The D gene is left open where the match is weak. Size values are once, few and many counts, or a class for expanded clones, and some rows have none.

J: TRBJ1-5
size: NA
V: TRBV6-1
D: NA
DNA: TGTGCCAGCAGTGAAAGGTCAAATCAGCCCCAGCATTTT
CDR3: CASSERSNQPQHF

J: TRBJ2-7
size: NA
V: TRBV28
D: TRBD2
DNA: TGTGCCAGCACGTCGGGAGCGGGGTTCTACGAGCAGTACTTC
CDR3: CASTSGAGFYEQYF

J: TRBJ1-1
size: NA
V: TRBV2
D: TRBD1
DNA: TGTGCCAGCACCGCGGGGGACAGTATCAACATGAACACTGAAGCTTTCTTT
CDR3: CASTAGDSINMNTEAFF

J: TRBJ2-7
size: NA
V: TRBV7-6
D: NA
DNA: TGTGCCAGCAGCTTAGAGGGACACAGGGGAGGGTACGAGCAGTACTTC
CDR3: CASSLEGHRGGYEQYF

J: TRBJ1-5
size: NA
V: TRBV6-2/TRBV6-3
D: NA
DNA: TGTGCCAGCAGTTACCGTCCCGGGACCTATAGCAATCAGCCCCAGCATTTT
CDR3: CASSYRPGTYSNQPQHF

J: TRBJ2-1
size: NA
V: TRBV5-4
D: TRBD1
DNA: TGTGCCAGCAGCTTGGACCAGGGGGATTTACATGAGCAGTTCTTC
CDR3: CASSLDQGDLHEQFF

J: TRBJ2-3
size: NA
V: TRBV9
D: NA
DNA: TGTGCCAGCAGCGTTTTCCCTGAGAGCACAGATACGCAGTATTTT
CDR3: CASSVFPESTDTQYF

J: TRBJ1-5
size: NA
V: TRBV6-5
D: NA
DNA: TGTGCCAGCAGTTACTCTTGGGGGGCAAACCAGCCCCAGCATTTT
CDR3: CASSYSWGANQPQHF

J: TRBJ2-7
size: NA
V: TRBV12-3/TRBV12-4
D: NA
DNA: TGTGCCAGCAGACCAACAGGGACCTACGAGCAGTACTTC
CDR3: CASRPTGTYEQYF

J: TRBJ2-3
size: NA
V: TRBV5-8
D: NA
DNA: TGTGCCAGCAGCTTGCGGCTCCTTGGGACAGATACGCAGTATTTT
CDR3: CASSLRLLGTDTQYF

J: TRBJ2-7
size: few
V: TRBV6-5
D: TRBD2
DNA: TGTGCCAGCTTCCCCGGGGGGGCTTACCCCTACGAGCAGTACTTC
CDR3: CASFPGGAYPYEQYF

J: TRBJ2-7
size: NA
V: TRBV7-9
D: NA
DNA: TGTGCCAGCAGCTTGGAGAGGGGCAGCACCTACGAGCAGTACTTC
CDR3: CASSLERGSTYEQYF

J: TRBJ1-2
size: NA
V: TRBV4-1
D: NA
DNA: TGCGCCAGCAGCCAAGATATGTATGGCTACACCTTC
CDR3: CASSQDMYGYTF

J: TRBJ2-1
size: NA
V: TRBV6-1
D: TRBD2
DNA: TGTGCCAGCAGTGCTCTCCCGGGACTAGCGGGAACGAGCTCCTACAATGAGCAGTTCTTC
CDR3: CASSALPGLAGTSSYNEQFF

J: TRBJ2-7
size: NA
V: TRBV30
D: NA
DNA: TGTGCCTGGAGTGGAAGCGGAAACGAGCAGTACTTC
CDR3: CAWSGSGNEQYF

J: TRBJ1-4
size: NA
V: TRBV27
D: NA
DNA: TGTGCCAGCAGTTTACGAGGGGCTAATGAAAAACTGTTTTTT
CDR3: CASSLRGANEKLFF

J: TRBJ1-2
size: few
V: TRBV29-1
D: NA
DNA: TGCAGCGTTGAAGAAGGACAGACCAGGGATGGCTACACCTTC
CDR3: CSVEEGQTRDGYTF

J: TRBJ1-1
size: NA
V: TRBV24-1
D: NA
DNA: TGTGCCACCAGTGGAGCGGGGAACACTGAAGCTTTCTTT
CDR3: CATSGAGNTEAFF

J: TRBJ1-3
size: few
V: TRBV4-1
D: NA
DNA: TGCGCCAGCAGCCAAGAGGTCCGTCAGCGGCCTGGAAACACCATATATTTT
CDR3: CASSQEVRQRPGNTIYF

J: TRBJ2-7
size: few
V: TRBV6-4
D: NA
DNA: TGTGCCAGCAGTGAAGACACGAAGGAGTACTTC
CDR3: CASSEDTKEYF

J: TRBJ2-3
size: NA
V: TRBV5-1
D: NA
DNA: TGCGCCAGCAGCTTGAGGGGTAGCACAGATACGCAGTATTTT
CDR3: CASSLRGSTDTQYF

J: TRBJ2-7
size: NA
V: TRBV10-3
D: TRBD1
DNA: TGTGCCATCAGTGGGCTACAGGGGGCTGGTCACGAGCAGTACTTC
CDR3: CAISGLQGAGHEQYF

J: TRBJ2-1
size: NA
V: TRBV5-1
D: TRBD2
DNA: TGCGCCAGCAGCTTGCGTGTCGCGGGGGGGCCCTACAATGAGCAGTTCTTC
CDR3: CASSLRVAGGPYNEQFF

J: TRBJ1-5
size: few
V: TRBV27
D: NA
DNA: TGTGCCAGCAGTAGCACAGGCAATCAGCCCCAGCATTTT
CDR3: CASSSTGNQPQHF

J: TRBJ2-1
size: few
V: TRBV6-5
D: NA
DNA: TGTGCCAGCAGTTCTAACCGTCTTCGGGACAATGAGCAGTTCTTC
CDR3: CASSSNRLRDNEQFF

J: TRBJ1-6
size: NA
V: TRBV5-1
D: TRBD1
DNA: TGCGCCAGCAGCCAATCGACAGGGCAGAATTCACCCCTCCACTTT
CDR3: CASSQSTGQNSPLHF

J: TRBJ2-3
size: NA
V: TRBV18
D: NA
DNA: TGTGCCAGCTCTCCACGGGGGCAGGGGTACACAGATACGCAGTATTTT
CDR3: CASSPRGQGYTDTQYF

J: TRBJ1-2
size: once
V: TRBV4-1
D: TRBD1
DNA: TGCGCCAGCAGCCAAGAGGAGGCAGGGGGCGAGGACTATGGCTACACCTTC
CDR3: CASSQEEAGGEDYGYTF

J: TRBJ2-2
size: NA
V: TRBV5-1
D: NA
DNA: TGCGCCAGCAGCGGAACAAGGGGAGTCGGGGAGCTGTTTTTT
CDR3: CASSGTRGVGELFF

J: TRBJ1-6
size: NA
V: TRBV18
D: NA
DNA: TGTGCCACCCGACGTGAGGGAGGCCCCTATAATTCACCCCTCCACTTT
CDR3: CATRREGGPYNSPLHF

J: TRBJ2-2
size: NA
V: TRBV5-1
D: NA
DNA: TGCGCCAGCAGCTTGGCCGTCGCAGGGGACGACACCGGGGAGCTGTTTTTT
CDR3: CASSLAVAGDDTGELFF

J: TRBJ2-1
size: NA
V: TRBV10-1
D: TRBD2
DNA: TGCGCCAGCAGTAGCGGGGGAAACGGTGAGCAGTTCTTC
CDR3: CASSSGGNGEQFF

J: TRBJ1-3
size: NA
V: TRBV7-8
D: NA
DNA: TGTGCCAGCAGCTTTCGGGGGGCCGGAAACACCATATATTTT
CDR3: CASSFRGAGNTIYF

J: TRBJ1-1
size: NA
V: TRBV4-1
D: NA
DNA: TGCGCCAGCAGCCAAGGGGGGCACACTGAAGCTTTCTTT
CDR3: CASSQGGHTEAFF

J: TRBJ2-1
size: NA
V: TRBV2
D: TRBD2
DNA: TGTGCCAGCACGGAGAGGCCTAGCGGGGAATTTGAGCAGTTCTTC
CDR3: CASTERPSGEFEQFF

J: TRBJ2-7
size: NA
V: TRBV7-9
D: NA
DNA: TGTGCCAGCAGCGGGACACAATTCTACGAGCAGTACTTC
CDR3: CASSGTQFYEQYF

J: TRBJ2-7
size: NA
V: TRBV27
D: TRBD1
DNA: TGTGCCAGCAGTTTAGCCGACAGGGCCGAGCAGTACTTC
CDR3: CASSLADRAEQYF

J: TRBJ1-1
size: NA
V: TRBV6-5
D: NA
DNA: TGTGCCAGCAGTTTAAAACAGTTTTGGAACACTGAAGCTTTCTTT
CDR3: CASSLKQFWNTEAFF

J: TRBJ2-5
size: NA
V: TRBV19
D: TRBD1
DNA: TGTGCCAGTAGTAGGCCCGGACAGGGGGACGAGACCCAGTACTTC
CDR3: CASSRPGQGDETQYF

J: TRBJ1-1
size: NA
V: TRBV20-1
D: NA
DNA: TGCAGTGCCTGGGGAGACACTGAAGCTTTCTTT
CDR3: CSAWGDTEAFF

J: TRBJ2-7
size: NA
V: TRBV19
D: NA
DNA: TGTGCCAGTAGTAGGGGCCTCGGCTACGAGCAGTACTTC
CDR3: CASSRGLGYEQYF

J: TRBJ2-7
size: NA
V: TRBV20-1
D: NA
DNA: TGCAGTGCTAGAGACTCCTACGAGCAGTACTTC
CDR3: CSARDSYEQYF